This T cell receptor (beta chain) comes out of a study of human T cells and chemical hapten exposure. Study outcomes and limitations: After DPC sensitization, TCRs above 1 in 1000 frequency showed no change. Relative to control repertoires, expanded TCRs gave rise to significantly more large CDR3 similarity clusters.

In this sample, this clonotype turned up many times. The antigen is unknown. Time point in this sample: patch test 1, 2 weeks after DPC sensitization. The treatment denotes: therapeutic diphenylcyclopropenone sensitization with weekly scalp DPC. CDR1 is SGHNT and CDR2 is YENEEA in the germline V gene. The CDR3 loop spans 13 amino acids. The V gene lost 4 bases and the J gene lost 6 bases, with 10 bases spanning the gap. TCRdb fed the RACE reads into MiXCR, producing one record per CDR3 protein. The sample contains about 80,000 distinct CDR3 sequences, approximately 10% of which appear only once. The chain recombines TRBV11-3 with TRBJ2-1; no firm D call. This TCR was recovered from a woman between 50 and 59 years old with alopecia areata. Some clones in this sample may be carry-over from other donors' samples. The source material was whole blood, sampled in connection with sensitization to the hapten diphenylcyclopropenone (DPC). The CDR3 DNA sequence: TGTGCCAGCAGCTCTGTACAGTTCAATGAGCAGTTCTTC. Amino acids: CASSSVQFNEQFF.